Below, 4 T cell receptor beta chains from the same sample are listed, as sequenced in a study of cytotoxic CD8 clonotypes in ibrutinib-treated CLL (dated by TCRdb to 2020 to 2022). In the paper's terms, the time point label means: approximately 25 months on ibrutinib. The protocol used for the library was the immunoSEQ multiplex PCR assay. Imported from immuneACCESS, the table was reduced by TCRdb to in-frame sequences with V and J called. These copies leave out some clones; in studies compared against another copy, an unresolved V gene accounts for under half, and the cause of the remainder is not known. A total of approximately 100,000 clones appear in this sample, approximately 58% of them only once. The top ten constitute around 37% of the sample. Sequenced material: PBMCs, taken after 24 months of ibrutinib treatment. These receptors were obtained from a human donor with chronic lymphocytic leukemia.

Comment on this clone: The germline gene is not matched at one end of the junction; a read error may be the cause. The genes are TRBV30 and TRBJ1-6; D might be TRBD1 (5 bases). Germline loops: CDR1 GTSNPN, CDR2 SVGIG (reference sequence). The CDR3 is made up of 14 amino acids. CDR3 sequence (DNA): TGTGCCTCGAGTCCCGGGACCCTAAATTCACCCCTCCACTTT. It encodes CASSPGTLNSPLHF. Together with reference TRBV30 and TRBJ1-6, the CDR3 gives the full variable domain: SQTIHQWPATLVQPVGSPLSLECTVEGTSNPNLYWYRQAAGRGLQLLFYSVGIGQISSEVPQNLSASRPQDRQFILSSKKLLLSDSGFYLCASSPGTLNSPLHFGNGTRLTVT.

V gene TRBV25-1 combines with J gene TRBJ2-2, with 8 bases matching TRBD1. Trimming took 8 bases from V and 2 from J; bases not matched to a gene: 10. The CDR3 has 16 residues. Germline V gene data show CDR1 as MGHDK and CDR2 as SYGVNS. As DNA, the CDR3 is TGTGCCAGCGGACCTTTAGGACAGGGTAACACCGGGGAGCTGTTTTTT. This codes for CASGPLGQGNTGELFF.

This sequence joins TRBV5-1 and TRBJ1-2; 10 nucleotides align to TRBD1. Looked up from germline, CDR1 is SGHRS and CDR2 is YFSETQ. The CDR3 loop spans 17 amino acids. Germline trimming cut 0 bases from V and 8 bases from J; bases unmatched to any gene: 13. The CDR3 loop reads CASSLGGTSGTGEGYTF. CDR3 DNA sequence: TGCGCCAGCAGCTTGGGGGGTACTTCCGGGACAGGGGAAGGCTACACCTTC.

This chain uses TRBV30 with TRBJ2-5; tentatively, D is TRBD2 (5 bases). V shed 3 bases and J shed 5 bases, with 10 bases lying between them. The CDR3 loop spans 12 amino acids. Germline V gene lookup returns CDR1 GTSNPN and CDR2 SVGIG (reference sequence). This CDR3 reads CAWRPSGETQYF. The DNA for the CDR3 is TGTGCCTGGAGGCCCAGCGGTGAGACCCAGTACTTC.